A single sample is the source of the 7 T cell receptor beta chains below, sequenced in a study of blood T cell repertoires in COVID-19. The assay was immunoSEQ multiplex PCR, and TCRdb's table has in-frame clones only and misses some. The data hold roughly 190,000 clones, with about 86% observed a single time. The specimen was peripheral blood. These receptors were collected from a man aged 18 to 29 with active or convalescent COVID-19.

J is TRBJ1-5 and V is TRBV19, with 8 bases fitting TRBD1. The CDR3 covers 15 residues. V dropped 3 bases and J dropped 5; count of bases not matched to a gene: 6. The germline V gene encodes CDR1 LNHDA and CDR2 SQIVND (reference sequence). The CDR3 loop reads CASSIGQGGDQPQHF. The CDR3, as DNA: TGTGCCAGTAGTATCGGACAGGGTGGAGATCAGCCCCAGCATTTT.

The chain carries TRBV7-2 and TRBJ2-2, with D possibly TRBD1 on 5 matching bases. The germline CDR1 and CDR2 sequences are SGHTA and FQGNSA. This CDR3 has 14 residues. V was clipped by 4 bases and J by 3 bases, with 9 bases between them. The DNA of the CDR3 is TGTGCCAGCAGCTCAGGGTGGGACACCGGGGAGCTGTTTTTT. Translation: CASSSGWDTGELFF.

The chain uses TRBV2 and TRBJ1-6; 11 bases map to TRBD1. Germline V gene lookup returns CDR1 SNHLY and CDR2 FYNNEI. There are 16 residues in the CDR3. The ends lost 6 bases at V and 10 bases at J; junction bases unmatched: 11. The CDR3 bases are TGTGCCAGCAGATCAACTGGGACAGGGGGACGCTCACCCCTCCACTTT. Translating gives CASRSTGTGGRSPLHF.

The J gene is TRBJ1-4, the V gene TRBV7-2, with a tentative D call TRBD1 (6 bases). Germline V gene data show CDR1 as SGHTA and CDR2 as FQGNSA. This CDR3 is built from 12 residues. V was shortened by 5 bases and J by 10 bases, with 11 bases between the two germline ends. CDR3 in amino acids: CASSNRGGKLFF. The CDR3 DNA reads TGTGCCAGCAGCAATAGGGGGGGAAAACTGTTTTTT.

The chain uses TRBV6-1 and TRBJ2-7, with 11 bases matching TRBD1. Trimming took 3 bases from V and 5 from J; bases not matched to a gene: 6. This CDR3 region has 15 residues. Germline CDR1 is MNHNS and CDR2 is SASEGT. The DNA of the CDR3 is TGTGCCAGCAGTGAGAGGACAGGGGGCATCGACGAGCAGTACGTC. Its protein product is CASSERTGGIDEQYV.

The chain couples TRBV4-3 to TRBJ2-7; 7 nucleotides align to TRBD2. After removal of 0 bases from V and 0 bases from J, the junction contained 5 bases not matched to a gene. Germline-derived CDR1 and CDR2 are LGHNA and YSLEER. The CDR3 has 16 residues. CDR3 nucleotide sequence: TGCGCCAGCAGCCAAGAGCCAGCGGGGCTCTCCTACGAGCAGTACTTC. Its protein is CASSQEPAGLSYEQYF.

The V call is TRBV24-1, the J call TRBJ2-3, with D perhaps TRBD1 (5 bases). The CDR3 consists of 16 residues. Per germline, CDR1 KGHDR and CDR2 SFDVKD. Between the trimmed V and J ends, which lost 0 bases and 0 bases, there was a span of 9 bases. CDR3 region: CATSDLQGTSTDTQYF. The CDR3 DNA is TGTGCCACCAGTGATTTGCAGGGAACAAGCACAGATACGCAGTATTTT.